This note documents a single T cell receptor (beta chain) sequence. What it binds is not known. Random hexamers were used to reverse transcribe the RNA input (about 0.45 to 1 ug). An immunoSEQ multiplex PCR generated amplified TCR beta CDR3 products spanning 54 Vbeta and 13 Jbeta. TCRdb ran MiXCR on the immunoSEQ multiplex PCR reads and lists one entry per CDR3 protein. The data contain roughly 120,000 distinct CDR3 sequences, over 85% of them singletons. The record originates from a study of CD8 T cells in Susac syndrome. Study-level points and caveats: In its TCR sequencing and HLA analysis, the study acknowledged that the number of individuals was relatively small.

The T cells that were sequenced for TCR beta were CD8+ and CD4+ cells from blood. The V end lost 7 bases, the J end lost 0 bases, and 9 bases lay between the germline ends. Germline V gives CDR1 SNHLY, CDR2 FYNNEI. This CDR3 is 13 amino acids long. The sample comprised CD4+ T cells from PBMCs. The V gene is TRBV2, the J gene TRBJ1-2, with D hard to call. The sequence was collected from a human donor in good health. The DNA for the CDR3 is TGTGCCAGCATCGAGGTCCCTAACTATGGCTACACCTTC. Amino acid sequence: CASIEVPNYGYTF.